The 23 T cell receptor beta chains listed next were all sequenced from one sample in a study of shared clonotypes between healthy human individuals (dated by TCRdb to 2018 to 2021). The library was generated by the immunoSEQ multiplex PCR assay. Imported from immuneACCESS, the table was reduced by TCRdb to in-frame sequences with V and J called. These copies leave out some clones; in studies compared against another copy, an unresolved V gene accounts for under half, and the cause of the remainder is not known. The sample contains fewer than 400,000 clones, over 65% of them found a single time. The top ten clonotypes cover 9% to 12% of the sample. The sequenced sample was memory CD4+ T cells sorted from blood. This sample's cell subset or site label indicates: CD45RA-negative fraction. The receptors stem from a man aged 30 to 45 in good health.

This clone was counted once. The chain combines TRBV12-5 with TRBJ2-7; TRBD2 matches at 8 bases. V was pared by 3 bases and J by 2 bases, with 9 bases of the junction left unmatched. This CDR3 has 16 residues. Germline V gene data show CDR1 as LGHNT and CDR2 as FRNRAP. The CDR3: CASGFLWGTRPYEQYF. In DNA form, the CDR3 reads TGTGCTAGTGGTTTCTTATGGGGGACTAGACCCTACGAGCAGTACTTC.

The chain carries TRBV6-4 and TRBJ2-2; 11 bases are shared with TRBD2. The CDR3 covers 16 residues. CDR1 and CDR2 from the germline V gene are MRHNA and SNTAGT. V lost 4 bases and J lost 5; bases outside the gene matches: 6. CDR3 in amino acids: CASSVGLAGSTGELFF. The DNA of the CDR3 is TGTGCCAGCAGTGTCGGACTAGCGGGTTCGACCGGGGAGCTGTTTTTT.

This chain uses TRBV21-1 with TRBJ1-1. TRBV21-1 is given as a pseudogene. The CDR3 totals 16 residues. The DNA for the CDR3 is TGTGCCAGCGACCCTAGGGGAGGCGGATTAAACACTGAAGCTTTCTTT. Residues: CASDPRGGGLNTEAFF.

V usage is TRBV5-1 and J usage is TRBJ1-1, with 7 nucleotides matching TRBD1. CDR3 size: 12 residues. V lost 4 bases and J lost 10; bases outside the gene matches: 7. Germline V gives CDR1 SGHRS, CDR2 YFSETQ. The DNA of the CDR3 is TGCGCCAGCAGCACAGGGACAGCCCTAGCTTTCTTT. It specifies CASSTGTALAFF. Full variable domain (remainder filled in from reference TRBV5-1 and TRBJ1-1): KAGVTQTPRYLIKTRGQQVTLSCSPISGHRSVSWYQQTPGQGLQFLFEYFSETQRNKGNFPGRFSGRQFSNSRSEMNVSTLELGDSALYLCASSTGTALAFFGQGTRLTVV.

The gene calls are TRBV19 and TRBJ1-2; 12 positions match TRBD1. J gave up 8 bases and V 7 bases, and 5 bases lay outside the gene matches. From germline, CDR1 is LNHDA and CDR2 SQIVND (reference sequence). CDR3 size: 13 residues. The chain's CDR3 is CASTGQGAWGYTF. The CDR3 nucleotides read TGTGCCAGTACGGGACAGGGGGCTTGGGGCTACACCTTC.

The chain couples TRBV14 to TRBJ2-7, with 9 bases aligning to TRBD2. Germline CDR1 and CDR2: SGHDN and FVKESK. V lost 2 bases, J lost 1 base, and 6 bases stayed unmatched. The CDR3 extends over 16 amino acids. CDR3 protein: CASSQYRSGSSYEQYF. DNA of the CDR3: TGTGCCAGCAGCCAATATCGTAGCGGGAGTTCCTACGAGCAGTACTTC.

In its sample, this clone was seen a few times. The chain links TRBV5-8 to TRBJ2-7; TRBD2 matches 14 bases. Germline V lookup: CDR1 SGHTS, CDR2 YDEGEE. Trimming cost V 3 bases and J 2 bases; bases outside gene matches: 1. The CDR3 contains 15 residues. The chain's CDR3 is CASSSGLAGAYEQYF. CDR3 bases: TGTGCCAGCAGCTCGGGACTAGCGGGAGCCTACGAGCAGTACTTC.

This chain joins TRBV18 and TRBJ1-4, with D unclear. The V end lost 2 bases, the J end lost 0 bases, and 10 bases lay between the germline ends. Germline lookup yields CDR1 KGHSH and CDR2 LQKENI. CDR3 length: 16 amino acids. CDR3 loop: CASSPRAGATNEKLFF. CDR3 nucleotides: TGTGCCAGCTCACCAAGGGCAGGCGCAACTAATGAAAAACTGTTTTTT.

The chain recombines TRBV27 with TRBJ2-1, with TRBD2 as a possible D gene (7 bases). Germline V gene lookup returns CDR1 MNHEY and CDR2 SMNVEV (reference sequence). The germline V and J ends were trimmed by 5 bases and 2 bases, with 13 bases remaining between them. The CDR3 has 15 residues. The CDR3 sequence is CASSHRAGAYNEQFF. CDR3 DNA sequence: TGTGCCAGCAGTCACAGGGCGGGAGCCTACAATGAGCAGTTCTTC.

V gene TRBV6-5 combines with J gene TRBJ2-5; no definite D call. Per the germline V gene, CDR1 is MNHEY and CDR2 is SVGAGI. Trimming shortened V by 2 bases and J by 2 bases, and 3 bases separated the two germline ends. The CDR3 loop spans 12 amino acids. The CDR3 DNA reads TGTGCCAGCAGTTACGCACAAGAGACCCAGTACTTC. It specifies CASSYAQETQYF.

The chain employs TRBV5-1 and TRBJ2-5; 7 bases align to TRBD1. The CDR3 spans 14 residues. Germline V gives CDR1 SGHRS, CDR2 YFSETQ. The V segment lost 1 base and the J segment 2 bases; nucleotides outside the gene matches: 2. In nucleotides, the CDR3 is TGCGCCAGCAGCTTGACAGGGGCACAAGAGACCCAGTACTTC. It codes for CASSLTGAQETQYF.

V and J are TRBV5-1 and TRBJ2-7; possibly TRBD2 for D (6 bases). CDR1 SGHRS and CDR2 YFSETQ come from the germline V gene. CDR3 length: 15 residues. The germline V and J ends were trimmed by 6 bases and 6 bases, with 22 bases remaining between them. DNA of the CDR3: TGCGCCAGCAAGTTTGAGGGAGGTTGGGGCTCCGAGCAGTACTTC. Amino acids: CASKFEGGWGSEQYF.

This clone was seen more than once but under ten times. The chain links TRBV7-9 to TRBJ1-2; a weak D match, TRBD1 (6 bases). V lost 1 base, J lost 6 bases, and 9 bases lay in between. The CDR3 runs to 13 residues. Per the germline V gene, CDR1 is SEHNR and CDR2 is FQNEAQ (reference sequence). The CDR3 DNA sequence: TGTGCCAGCAGCTTAGGAGGGGGGAATGGCTACACCTTC. Its protein is CASSLGGGNGYTF.

The chain uses TRBV28 and TRBJ2-7; the match to TRBD2 covers 7 bases. The V and J ends lost 6 bases and 3 bases, in that order; junction bases with no gene match: 11. Per germline, CDR1 MDHEN and CDR2 SYDVKM. CDR3 length equals 15 residues. DNA of the CDR3: TGTGCCAGCAGCGGGGCGGGAGCCCTACGCTACGAGCAGTACTTC. Its protein product is CASSGAGALRYEQYF.

The chain joins TRBV2 to TRBJ1-4; 7 bases align to TRBD1. CDR1 is SNHLY and CDR2 is FYNNEI in the germline V gene. The CDR3 totals 16 residues. With V trimmed by 4 bases and J by 8 bases, 13 bases remained unmatched. CDR3 region: CASSALRGRLNEKLFF. For the CDR3, the DNA is TGTGCCAGCAGTGCCCTGAGGGGGCGGCTGAACGAAAAACTGTTTTTT.

The CDR3 here is CASSYDRGTADTQYF. CDR3 sequence (DNA): TGTGCCAGCAGCTACGACAGGGGGACGGCAGATACGCAGTATTTT. This rearrangement joins TRBV5-4 to TRBJ2-3, with TRBD1 matching over 9 bases. Germline values: CDR1 SGHNT, CDR2 YYREEE (reference sequence). V was clipped by 3 bases and J by 4 bases; unmatched bases: 6. The CDR3 runs 15 residues.

This clone was detected only once. The chain couples TRBV7-2 to TRBJ2-5, with D tentatively TRBD1 (6 bases). Germline CDR1 and CDR2: SGHTA and FQGNSA. The CDR3 spans 14 residues. V lost 3 bases, J lost 3 bases, and 11 bases lay in between. CDR3 loop: CASSFVGAEETQYF. The CDR3 DNA sequence: TGTGCCAGCAGCTTCGTGGGGGCGGAAGAGACCCAGTACTTC. The full variable domain, rest sourced from reference TRBV7-2 and TRBJ2-5, is GAGVSQSPSNKVTEKGKDVELRCDPISGHTALYWYRQSLGQGLEFLIYFQGNSAPDKSGLPSDRFSAERTGGSVSTLTIQRTQQEDSAVYLCASSFVGAEETQYFGPGTRLLVL.

The chain joins TRBV28 to TRBJ1-5; a possible D gene is TRBD1 (5 bases). V dropped 5 bases and J dropped 1 base, with 18 bases sitting between them. Germline V gene data show CDR1 as MDHEN and CDR2 as SYDVKM. This CDR3 region has 17 residues. The CDR3 DNA is TGTGCCAGCAGTACGGGACTAAGGGGAGGCAGCAATCAGCCCCAGCATTTT. Translation: CASSTGLRGGSNQPQHF.

The chain has TRBV13 and TRBJ2-1; the D gene is possibly TRBD2 (6 bases). Per the germline V gene, CDR1 is PRHDT and CDR2 is FYEKMQ (reference sequence). The CDR3 has 13 amino acids. V lost 10 bases and J lost 3, with 13 bases in between. The CDR3 bases are TGTGCCATCCCACCCGGGGGCTACAATGAGCAGTTCTTC. It yields the protein CAIPPGGYNEQFF.

The chain has TRBV2 and TRBJ2-2; D possibly matches TRBD1 or TRBD2 (5 bases each). This CDR3 is built from 15 residues. Germline values: CDR1 SNHLY, CDR2 FYNNEI. The germline V and J ends were trimmed by 1 base and 5 bases, with 11 bases remaining between them. CDR3 in amino acids: CASSEGGMATGELFF. DNA of the CDR3: TGTGCCAGCAGTGAAGGGGGGATGGCGACCGGGGAGCTGTTTTTT.

The gene calls are TRBV6-1 and TRBJ2-3, with a tentative D call TRBD1 (5 bases). The germline V and J ends were trimmed by 2 bases and 0 bases, with 6 bases remaining between them. Looked up from germline, CDR1 is MNHNS and CDR2 is SASEGT. The CDR3 is made up of 14 amino acids. The CDR3 sequence: CASSEWGSTDTQYF. Here the CDR3 DNA reads TGTGCCAGCAGTGAATGGGGCAGCACAGATACGCAGTATTTT.

The chain links TRBV5-1 to TRBJ2-2; D is undetermined. The germline V gene encodes CDR1 SGHRS and CDR2 YFSETQ. The V gene lost 0 bases and the J gene lost 5 bases, with 14 bases spanning the gap. This CDR3 has 16 amino acids. CDR3 coding DNA: TGCGCCAGCAGCTTGGCCTTAGGGATGGGAACCGGGGAGCTGTTTTTT. It translates to CASSLALGMGTGELFF.

This clone appeared a few times. The chain joins TRBV11-2 to TRBJ2-5; TRBD2 agrees at 8 bases. The ends lost 3 bases at V and 5 bases at J; junction bases unmatched: 8. The CDR3 runs 15 residues. Germline CDR1 reads SGHAT; CDR2 reads FQNNGV. The CDR3 protein is CASSFLAGILETQYF. The DNA for the CDR3 is TGTGCCAGCAGCTTTTTAGCGGGAATCCTGGAGACCCAGTACTTC.